This entry concerns a single TCR beta chain. Its antigen remains unknown. This sample is drawn from a study of identifying expanded T cells in peripheral blood. Findings of the study overall: Differentially abundant clones: approximately 1.3 between replicates, 16.4 at roughly 2 weeks, approximately 19 at four. Across healthy donors, higher total template counts meant significantly greater approximately two-week count variance.

CDR1 SGHNT and CDR2 YYREEE come from the germline V gene (reference sequence). This CDR3 has 14 amino acids. Deletions cut 5 bases from V and 5 bases from J, with 17 bases between. Sequencing was performed with immunoSEQ multiplex PCR; in TCRdb, only in-frame clones are kept and a portion is missing. The sample carries about 91,000 clones, roughly 86% recorded once. This TCR derives from a person aged 18 to 75 in good health. Sequencing was carried out using blood. The chain has TRBV5-4 and TRBJ2-7, with D unresolved. CDR3 coding DNA: TGTGCCAGCAGACACGACTGGTCTCTCGACGAGCAGTACTTC. The encoded protein is CASRHDWSLDEQYF.